Listed below are T cell receptor beta chains from one sample, sequenced in a study of cytomegalovirus exposure and HLA in healthy donors. TCRdb's copy holds only in-frame clones and misses some; the assay was immunoSEQ multiplex PCR. The sample lists roughly 150,000 clones, roughly 81% seen once, with about 2.1% in the top ten. Sequenced: PBMCs. All receptors derive from a woman aged 18-29 years in good health and CMV-seronegative. CDR3s leave out the opening cysteine and the closing phenylalanine or tryptophan.

TRBV2	TRBJ1-1	ASRREQGNTEAF
TRBV4-1	TRBJ2-7	ASSRGLGGEGYEQY
TRBV11-2	TRBJ2-1	ASSLDRAAGNEQF
TRBV27	TRBJ2-1	ASRSGGSSYNEQF
TRBV28	TRBJ1-2	ASNELQGPYGYT
TRBV29-1	TRBJ1-6	GDRSSYNSPLH
TRBV19	TRBJ2-5	ASRRIGAVGETQY
TRBV4-1	TRBJ2-1	ASSQKSGGARDEQF
TRBV6-1	TRBJ2-3	ASSPRAGEADTQY
TRBV6-1	TRBJ1-5	ASRGDGDYNQPQH
TRBV4-3	TRBJ2-7	ASSRIIGGEQY
TRBV18	TRBJ1-3	ASSLGTGSGNTIY
TRBV7-3	TRBJ2-5	ASSVDREETQY
TRBV28	TRBJ1-2	ATSLLSLEPPFNYGYT
TRBV7-3	TRBJ2-3	ASSHPTIPDTQY
TRBV7-2	TRBJ1-5	ASSLGPAGGGQPQH
TRBV5-1	TRBJ2-6	ASSSQGSGANVLT
TRBV7-9	TRBJ2-5	ASSPGLAGGPGYQETQY
TRBV7-9	TRBJ2-3	ASSSPGGRTDTQY
TRBV6-5	TRBJ1-5	ASSSTGNPQH
TRBV4-1	TRBJ2-3	ASSQLGLAGYTDTQY
TRBV28	TRBJ1-5	ASSPGGGAQPQH
TRBV28	TRBJ2-1	ASSKGSGRNEQF
TRBV6-1	TRBJ2-1	AGDRGDYNEQF
TRBV29-1	TRBJ2-1	SGRQGTSGGKEQF
TRBV21-1	TRBJ2-1	ASSKGYRGLEGNEQF
TRBV15	TRBJ2-7	ATSRTGGNYEQY
TRBV6-4	TRBJ2-5	ASSREGGETQY
TRBV5-1	TRBJ1-5	ASSLGRGNQPQH
TRBV5-1	NA	ASSLGQGAYEQY
TRBV7-2	TRBJ1-1	ASRAGTGGTEAF
TRBV30	TRBJ1-5	AWTGGRHQPQH
TRBV6-1	TRBJ2-7	ASSGRQSSSYEQY
TRBV27	TRBJ2-1	ASSPGHFSSYNEQF
TRBV28	TRBJ2-6	AISRSHGANVLT
TRBV27	TRBJ1-2	ASSYSGALRGGYT
TRBV18	TRBJ1-2	ASSPSIPWGDGYT
TRBV6-1	TRBJ2-1	ASSGTGPSYNEQF
TRBV10-3	TRBJ2-7	AIRTTEDEQY
TRBV5-4	TRBJ2-3	ASSSGLAKSTDTQY
TRBV19	TRBJ1-2	ASSIRFNYGYT
TRBV28	TRBJ1-2	ASSLGGGSYGYT
TRBV4-3	TRBJ1-6	ASSQHLKNPYNSPLH
TRBV9	TRBJ2-3	ASSPGLGPASTDTQY
TRBV5-4	TRBJ2-7	ASSLASFRGEYEQY
TRBV5-6	TRBJ1-4	ASSFLSRGDHEKLF
TRBV25-1	TRBJ2-7	ASSPVAGGWY
TRBV19	TRBJ2-7	ASSVRDRDPYEQY
TRBV6-6	TRBJ2-1	ASSSGLDREQF
TRBV28	TRBJ1-3	ASSLSLGGSGNTIY
TRBV19	TRBJ2-7	ASSNRDRGRYEQY
TRBV5-1	TRBJ2-7	ASRPSGGSYEQY
TRBV7-9	TRBJ2-1	ASSSFRGIGSYNEQF
TRBV28	TRBJ1-2	ASTPLRGGLLFYGYT
TRBV7-2	TRBJ2-7	ASSTLVVGTGVYEQY
TRBV4-1	TRBJ2-5	ASSQGLAGEGTQY
TRBV6-5	TRBJ1-2	ASRGQGLTMAYT
TRBV7-2	TRBJ2-3	ASSLFADTQY
TRBV19	TRBJ2-1	ASRALRGSNEQF
TRBV14	TRBJ2-1	ASRSIDTARNNEQF